This TCR beta chain was identified during a study of control samples from healthy donors and cancer patients. Some clones are missing from TCRdb's copy, which holds only in-frame ones; the method was immunoSEQ multiplex PCR. The top ten hold approximately 2% of the sample, which has approximately 210,000 clones, about 90% seen once. The ends lost 3 bases at V and 4 bases at J; junction bases unmatched: 15. From germline, CDR1 is SGHAT and CDR2 FQNNGV. This CDR3 has 19 amino acids. The source of this sequence is a man aged 30 to 39 in good health. The chain couples TRBV11-2 to TRBJ1-3; 10 bases align to TRBD1. The sequenced material came from blood. CDR3 nucleotide sequence: TGTGCCAGCAGCTTCATGTTTGGACAGGGGGACCTCGGCGGAAACACCATATATTTT. It yields the protein CASSFMFGQGDLGGNTIYF.